Listed below are T cell receptor beta chains from one sample, sequenced in a study of blood T cell repertoires in COVID-19. Assay: immunoSEQ multiplex PCR; the TCRdb copy retains only in-frame clones and omits some. The sample has some 240,000 clones, about 86% seen once. Material for sequencing was peripheral blood. Every receptor here comes from a woman of 80 years or more with acute or convalescent COVID-19. Both conserved end residues are part of each CDR3. D genes are given only for firm matches. Some rows have no size entry. The others give once, few or many, or a class for an expanded clone.

j_call d_call v_call clone_size cdr3_aa cdr3_nt
TRBJ2-5 - TRBV6-6 - CASSYSGGGGETQYF TGTGCCAGCAGTTACTCTGGGGGGGGCGGGGAGACCCAGTACTTC
TRBJ1-5 TRBD1 TRBV28 - CASESQGRGLPQHF TGTGCCAGCGAGTCTCAGGGCAGGGGGCTGCCCCAGCATTTT
TRBJ2-1 TRBD1 TRBV9 - CASSPQTSGTGGAGEQFF TGTGCCAGCAGCCCCCAGACCTCCGGGACAGGGGGCGCGGGTGAGCAGTTCTTC
TRBJ1-6 TRBD1 TRBV5-1 - CASSQGGQGWNSPLHF TGCGCCAGCTCGCAGGGGGGACAGGGTTGGAATTCACCCCTCCACTTT
TRBJ1-1 - TRBV27 - CASSFNRENTEAFF TGTGCCAGCAGTTTTAACAGGGAGAACACTGAAGCTTTCTTT
TRBJ1-1 TRBD1 TRBV4-2 - CASSQRTGGIIGDTEAFF TGTGCCAGCAGCCAGCGGACAGGCGGAATAATTGGGGACACTGAAGCTTTCTTT
TRBJ1-5 - TRBV9 once CASSAGGRSNQPQHF TGTGCCAGCAGCGCGGGGGGGCGGAGCAATCAGCCCCAGCATTTT
TRBJ2-3 TRBD2 TRBV20-1 once CSASRGLAMGTTDTQYF TGCAGTGCTAGTCGTGGACTAGCAATGGGAACCACAGATACGCAGTATTTT
TRBJ2-7 TRBD1 TRBV7-8 - CASSRQGTYEQYF TGTGCCAGCAGTCGACAGGGGACCTACGAGCAGTACTTC
TRBJ2-1 - TRBV2 once CASSDLGLGNLEQFF TGTGCCAGCAGTGATTTGGGACTGGGGAATCTGGAGCAGTTCTTC
TRBJ1-2 TRBD1 TRBV30 once CAWGPSGQGNYGYTF TGTGCCTGGGGCCCGAGTGGACAGGGGAACTATGGCTACACCTTC
TRBJ2-7 - TRBV27 - CASPDINYEQYF TGTGCCAGCCCGGACATAAACTACGAGCAGTACTTC
TRBJ2-2 TRBD1 TRBV5-6 - CASSLGQAAGELFF TGTGCCAGCAGCCTGGGACAGGCGGCCGGGGAGCTGTTTTTT
TRBJ1-6 - TRBV18 - CASSPLPGDNSPLHF TGTGCCAGCTCACCCCTTCCGGGGGATAATTCACCCCTCCACTTT
TRBJ2-1 TRBD2 TRBV11-2 - CASSLRRGGRNEQFF TGTGCCAGCAGCTTGAGGCGGGGGGGCAGAAATGAGCAGTTCTTC